The 20 T cell receptor beta chains below all came from one sample that was sequenced in a study of shared clonotypes between healthy human individuals. Generated by immunoSEQ multiplex PCR, the TCRdb table keeps only in-frame clones and is missing some. Counted here are about 2,500,000 clones, 90% to 95% occurring once; the ten biggest clones make up over 0.12%. The sample taken for sequencing was naive CD4+ T cells sorted from blood. The subset: CD45RA+ positively selected. All receptors come from a man younger than 30 in good health.

The rearrangement joins TRBV5-3 to TRBJ1-2, with D possibly TRBD1 on 5 matching bases. TRBV5-3 is recorded as an ORF, its role being uncertain. This CDR3 is 15 amino acids long. V shed 2 bases and J shed 4 bases, with 15 bases lying between them. Written as DNA, the CDR3 is TGTGCCAGAAGCTTTTCCCCAGGGTCCTCCTATGGCTACACCTTC. It encodes CARSFSPGSSYGYTF.

V and J are TRBV6-1 and TRBJ2-3; TRBD1 agrees at 8 bases. The CDR3 has 15 amino acids. Germline loops: CDR1 MNHNS, CDR2 SASEGT. Germline trimming cut 5 bases from V and 6 bases from J; bases unmatched to any gene: 10. The CDR3 spells CASSSDRGPTDTQYF. CDR3 bases: TGTGCCAGCAGTTCTGACAGGGGCCCAACGGATACGCAGTATTTT.

The chain recombines TRBV4-1 with TRBJ2-5; 10 nucleotides align to TRBD2. The CDR3 contains 18 residues. Germline V gene lookup returns CDR1 MGHRA and CDR2 YSYEKL. Trimming took 0 bases from V and 5 from J; bases not matched to a gene: 12. The CDR3 nucleotides are TGCGCCAGCAGCCAAGATAACTCTCGGACTAGCGGAGGGGAGACCCAGTACTTC. Amino acid sequence: CASSQDNSRTSGGETQYF.

The chain has TRBV10-3 and TRBJ1-1; D might be TRBD1 (5 bases). The CDR3 is 14 amino acids. CDR1 and CDR2 (germline): ENHRY, SYGVKD. Trimming took 7 bases from V and 4 from J, leaving 16 bases between them. This CDR3 reads CAITPTAGSTEAFF. The CDR3 bases are TGTGCCATCACCCCGACAGCGGGGAGCACTGAAGCTTTCTTT.

The CDR3 loop is CASSLYYQETQYF. Written as DNA, the CDR3 is TGTGCCAGCAGCTTATACTACCAAGAGACCCAGTACTTC. The rearrangement uses TRBV7-2 and TRBJ2-5; D ambiguous. Germline CDR1 and CDR2: SGHTA and FQGNSA. The CDR3 contains 13 residues. V was cut by 2 bases and J by 0 bases, with 4 bases left in between.

V is TRBV5-4 and J is TRBJ2-3; 14 nucleotides line up with TRBD2. There are 16 residues in the CDR3. Trimming removed 4 bases from V and 7 bases from J; junction bases left unmatched: 8. The germline gives CDR1 SGHNT, CDR2 YYREEE (reference sequence). DNA for the CDR3: TGTGCCAGCAGCAGGGGACTAGCGGGAGAAAGCAATACGCAGTATTTT. Its protein product is CASSRGLAGESNTQYF.

The genes are TRBV5-1 and TRBJ1-1; TRBD1 matches 7 bases. The CDR3 has 16 residues. CDR1 and CDR2 (germline): SGHRS, YFSETQ. With 0 bases clipped from V and 7 bases from J, the junction kept 12 bases outside the gene matches. The CDR3, as DNA: TGCGCCAGCAGCTTGGTAGGTAGGGGGCGCGTGGGTGAAGCTTTCTTT. This encodes CASSLVGRGRVGEAFF.

The CDR3 spells CASSLSQPYGYTF. The CDR3 coding sequence is TGTGCCAGCAGTCTCTCCCAACCCTATGGCTACACCTTC. The chain couples TRBV6-1 to TRBJ1-2; D is unclear. The CDR3 contains 13 residues. CDR1 is MNHNS and CDR2 is SASEGT in the germline V gene. V shed 5 bases and J shed 4 bases, with 11 bases lying between them.

The CDR3 is CASSTKGYSGTEAFF. CDR3 nucleotide sequence: TGTGCCAGTAGTACTAAGGGGTATTCGGGCACTGAAGCTTTCTTT. The J gene is TRBJ1-1, the V gene TRBV19; a possible D gene is TRBD1 (5 bases). Germline lookup yields CDR1 LNHDA and CDR2 SQIVND (reference sequence). This CDR3 comprises 15 residues. Trimming shortened V by 4 bases and J by 4 bases, and 16 bases separated the two germline ends.

V and J are TRBV4-1 and TRBJ1-5; D call uncertain. CDR1 is MGHRA, CDR2 YSYEKL, per germline. CDR3 length: 11 amino acids. Trimming left V 4 bases short and J 9 bases short, with 7 bases between. CDR3 sequence (DNA): TGCGCCAGCAGCCTAGGCCGGCCCCAGCATTTT. This encodes CASSLGRPQHF.

The chain uses TRBV4-1 and TRBJ1-2; TRBD1 is a possible D gene (5 bases). Germline loops: CDR1 MGHRA, CDR2 YSYEKL. The ends were cut back, 2 bases at V and 7 bases at J, with 17 bases in the middle. This CDR3 is 15 amino acids long. This CDR3 reads CASSQNPRVIGGYTF. The CDR3 coding sequence is TGCGCCAGCAGCCAAAACCCCAGGGTTATAGGTGGCTACACCTTC.

The chain couples TRBV5-1 to TRBJ2-2; 8 bases agree with TRBD1. CDR1 SGHRS and CDR2 YFSETQ come from the germline V gene. The CDR3 runs to 17 residues. The ends lost 4 bases at V and 4 bases at J; junction bases unmatched: 12. This CDR3 reads CASSREPGQGSTGELFF. DNA of the CDR3: TGCGCCAGCAGCCGGGAGCCCGGACAGGGCAGCACCGGGGAGCTGTTTTTT.

About this clone itself: Other DNA variants within this sample encode the same CDR3. The chain links TRBV5-1 to TRBJ1-3, with D unclear. The CDR3 spans 16 residues. V was clipped by 0 bases and J by 0 bases, with 10 bases between them. The germline V gene encodes CDR1 SGHRS and CDR2 YFSETQ. CDR3 in DNA: TGCGCCAGCAGCTTGGGGGCGTCGGGCTCTGGAAACACCATATATTTT. It is translated as CASSLGASGSGNTIYF. The full variable domain, completed using reference TRBV5-1 and TRBJ1-3, is KAGVTQTPRYLIKTRGQQVTLSCSPISGHRSVSWYQQTPGQGLQFLFEYFSETQRNKGNFPGRFSGRQFSNSRSEMNVSTLELGDSALYLCASSLGASGSGNTIYFGEGSWLTVV.

The chain links TRBV28 to TRBJ2-7, with 8 bases identical to TRBD1. This CDR3 is built from 14 residues. V dropped 7 bases and J dropped 5; count of bases not matched to a gene: 10. In germline, CDR1 is MDHEN, CDR2 SYDVKM. The CDR3 bases are TGTGCCAGCACCTCCCAGGGGGCGGGGAACGAGCAGTACTTC. It specifies CASTSQGAGNEQYF.

The chain carries TRBV21-1 and TRBJ2-3; TRBD2 is taken as the D call from the table, unchecked against the DNA. TRBV21-1 is deemed a pseudogene. The CDR3 length is 16 residues. For the CDR3, the DNA is TGTGCCAGCAGCGAAGAGGGGCGGGGGAGCACAGATACGCAGTATTTT. Residues: CASSEEGRGSTDTQYF.

The chain employs TRBV29-1 and TRBJ1-2; D might be TRBD1 (6 bases). Trimming shortened V by 5 bases and J by 7 bases, and 20 bases separated the two germline ends. CDR3 length: 14 residues. The V gene's germline CDR1 is SQVTM and CDR2 ANQGSEA. CDR3 nucleotides: TGCAGCGTTATAGGACAGAGCCCGCAGGCTGGCTACACCTTC. The encoded protein is CSVIGQSPQAGYTF.

The gene calls are TRBV6-6 and TRBJ2-7; TRBD2 matches 8 bases. J gave up 3 bases and V 6 bases, and 10 bases lay outside the gene matches. Germline lookup yields CDR1 MNHNY and CDR2 SVGAGI (reference sequence). The CDR3 is made up of 15 amino acids. CDR3 sequence: CASRDGGAGNYEQYF. Here the CDR3 DNA reads TGTGCCAGCAGGGACGGGGGGGCAGGGAACTACGAGCAGTACTTC.

V usage is TRBV18 and J usage is TRBJ1-6, with TRBD1 matching 8 bases. The CDR3 sequence is 17 residues long. The V segment lost 2 bases and the J segment 7 bases; nucleotides outside the gene matches: 10. The germline CDR1 and CDR2 sequences are KGHSH and LQKENI. In DNA form, the CDR3 reads TGTGCCAGCTCACCAGGCTTCGGCAGGGGGCGGAATTCACCCCTCCACTTT. Amino acid sequence: CASSPGFGRGRNSPLHF.

Points on this clone: Additional DNA sequences in this sample encode the identical CDR3. The chain links TRBV28 to TRBJ2-7; D remains unclear. This CDR3 has 11 residues. V was cut by 5 bases and J by 3 bases, with 5 bases left in between. CDR1 and CDR2 from the germline V gene are MDHEN and SYDVKM. DNA for the CDR3: TGTGCCAGCAGTGGACGCTACGAGCAGTACTTC. As protein: CASSGRYEQYF.

V is TRBV11-2 and J is TRBJ1-1; D remains ambiguous. With 3 bases removed from V and 8 bases from J, the gap between germline ends came to 7 bases. The CDR3 is 11 residues long. Germline CDR1 and CDR2: SGHAT and FQNNGV. The CDR3 bases are TGTGCCAGCAGCTTCTCTTTCGAAGCTTTCTTT. This translates into CASSFSFEAFF.